This section outlines one T cell receptor beta chain sequence together with its context. Germline CDR1 reads SGHRS; CDR2 reads YFSETQ. The CDR3 extends over 14 amino acids. With 0 bases clipped from V and 2 bases from J, the junction kept 2 bases outside the gene matches. PCR primers comprised 60 Vbeta and 13 Jbeta primers. Clones were sequenced by immunoSEQ multiplex PCR, and TCRdb holds only the in-frame ones, with some missing. The listing records 55,000 to 75,000 clones. This entry belongs to a study of cytomegalovirus exposure and HLA in healthy donors. The TCR was taken from a male donor in good health and CMV-seronegative. This chain links TRBV5-1 with TRBJ2-7, with 7 bases lining up with TRBD1. The sample comprised PBMCs. The CDR3 here is CASSLEGTAYEQYF. As DNA, the CDR3 is TGCGCCAGCAGCTTGGAAGGGACAGCCTACGAGCAGTACTTC.